These T cell receptor beta chains were read from a single sample in a study of long-term antiretroviral therapy in people with HIV. The data were produced by immunoSEQ multiplex PCR, yet TCRdb's version contains in-frame clones alone and is incomplete. The sample lists more than 20,000 clones; under 85% were seen once. This material consisted of unsorted PBMCs, taken 0.5 years before starting antiretroviral therapy. Receptors originate from a man between 40 and 49 years old with HIV. Both conserved end residues are part of each CDR3. A D gene is named only where the DNA matches it firmly. Where a row states a size, it is once, few, many or the class of an expanded clone; other rows omit it.

j_call v_call clone_size d_call cdr3_nt cdr3_aa
TRBJ1-3 TRBV11-2 - TRBD1 TGTGCCAGCAGCTTCCACAGGGGTGGAATTGGAAACACCATATATTTT CASSFHRGGIGNTIYF
TRBJ2-7 TRBV27 once TRBD2 TGTGCCAGCAGTTTAAGGACTAGCCAGGCCTACGAGCAGTACTTC CASSLRTSQAYEQYF
TRBJ2-7 TRBV19 - - TGTGCCAGTAGTCCACAGGGTTCGACCTACGAGCAGTACTTC CASSPQGSTYEQYF
TRBJ1-4 TRBV15 - - TGTGCCACCAGCAGAGAGGGAAATGAAAAACTGTTTTTT CATSREGNEKLFF
TRBJ2-7 TRBV2 few TRBD2 TGTGCCAGCAGTGAAGGGGGGGGAGTAACCTACGAGCAGTACTTC CASSEGGGVTYEQYF
TRBJ2-3 TRBV10-3 - TRBD2 TGTGCCATCAGTGAGTCGGGGGGGAGCACAGATACGCAGTATTTT CAISESGGSTDTQYF
TRBJ1-1 TRBV7-2 - TRBD1 TGTGCCAGCAGCTGGTCGAGACAGGGTTCTGAAGCTTTCTTT CASSWSRQGSEAFF
TRBJ1-3 TRBV14 - - TGTGCCAGCAGCCAAGGGACAGCTGGAAACACCATATATTTT CASSQGTAGNTIYF
TRBJ2-1 TRBV7-3 few TRBD2 TGTGCCAGCAGCTCAGCCTTAGCGGGGGGGGAGCAGTTCTTC CASSSALAGGEQFF
TRBJ2-5 TRBV7-9 - TRBD2 TGTGCCAGCAGCTTGGGGGTGCTCGGGGGGGCGCGTGAGACCCAGTACTTC CASSLGVLGGARETQYF
TRBJ2-3 TRBV7-9 - TRBD1 TGTGCCAGCAGCGCCCGGGACAGGGTCCTAGGGGCAGATACGCAGTATTTT CASSARDRVLGADTQYF
TRBJ2-1 TRBV11-2 - - TGTGCCAGCAGCTCATCTTCCCGGGGCTACAATGAGCAGTTCTTC CASSSSSRGYNEQFF
TRBJ2-7 TRBV19 - - TGTGCCACCCGGGACGGCCCCTACGAGCAGTACTTC CATRDGPYEQYF
TRBJ2-3 TRBV9 - - TGTGCCAGCAGCCCGGGGGACAGCACAGATACGCAGTATTTT CASSPGDSTDTQYF
TRBJ2-7 TRBV5-1 - - TGCGCCAGCAGCTTGGGAGGGGCAACGGGTTCGTACGAGCAGTACTTC CASSLGGATGSYEQYF
TRBJ2-7 TRBV6-1 - TRBD2 TGTGCCAGCAGTGAAAGGGCTAGCGGGGTCAGTGAGCAGTACTTC CASSERASGVSEQYF
TRBJ2-5 TRBV7-2 - - TGTGCCAGCAGCTCACCGGGACCCCGGCAAGAGACCCAGTACTTC CASSSPGPRQETQYF
TRBJ1-1 TRBV5-1 few - TGCGCCAGCAGCTTGGAGGGGGGTAACACTGAAGCTTTCTTT CASSLEGGNTEAFF
TRBJ2-1 TRBV7-9 - TRBD2 TGTGCCAGCAGCTGGGCTAGCGGGGCCTACAATGAGCAGTTCTTC CASSWASGAYNEQFF
TRBJ1-4 TRBV18 - - TGTGCCAGCTCAGCAGGAATGAGGGGGACTAATGAAAAACTGTTTTTT CASSAGMRGTNEKLFF
TRBJ2-7 TRBV2 - - TGTGCCAGCAGCGCCCTAGCATACGAGCAGTACTTC CASSALAYEQYF
TRBJ1-4 TRBV5-8 - - TGTGCCAGCAGCTTGGCAGAGGCAACTAATGAAAAACTGTTTTTT CASSLAEATNEKLFF
TRBJ1-4 TRBV28 - - TGTGCCAGCAGTTTCCCAGGTTTCCTCGCCACTAATGAAAAACTGTTTTTT CASSFPGFLATNEKLFF
TRBJ1-1 TRBV2 - TRBD1 TGTGCCAGCAGTGAACCGGGGACAGGGGCTATAAACACTGAAGCTTTCTTT CASSEPGTGAINTEAFF
TRBJ1-1 TRBV30 - - TGTGCCTGGACGCCCCTACGGGGCAGGGTGGACACTGAAGCTTTCTTT CAWTPLRGRVDTEAFF
TRBJ1-5 TRBV18 - TRBD1 TGTGCCAGCTCACCACAGAATTCCCAGGGGGCTCGTCAGCCCCAGCATTTT CASSPQNSQGARQPQHF
TRBJ1-1 TRBV11-3 - - TGTGCCAGCAGCTACCAACAGAACACTGAAGCTTTCTTT CASSYQQNTEAFF